There are a few counts of the clone carrying this T cell receptor beta chain. Its target is not known. The sample belongs to a study of shared clonotypes between healthy human individuals. Looking at the study overall: In total, the donors were two women and a few men aged 18 to 49.

Points from the study as a whole: Naive CD4 clonotypes overlapped across a few donors at roughly 5%.

Assay used: immunoSEQ multiplex PCR; TCRdb lists only in-frame clones, some missing. The profile shows 650,000 to 750,000 clones, approximately 75% of them singletons. Every donor, a Caucasian adult, lived in Nashville, Tennessee. A split of CD4+ cells into CD45RA+ naive and CD45RA-negative memory subsets was performed. The length of the CDR3 is 14 residues. J was trimmed by 3 bases and V by 6 bases; bases with no gene match: 4. The germline V gene has CDR1 MNHEY and CDR2 SVGAGI. The chain carries TRBV6-5 and TRBJ1-1; 10 nucleotides match TRBD1. The TCR was taken from a woman aged 30 to 39 in good health. The sample taken for sequencing was memory CD4+ T cells sorted from blood. The subset denotes: CD45RA-negative fraction. The CDR3 bases are TGTGCCAGCAGGGGACAGGGGCCAGACACTGAAGCTTTCTTT. Amino acid sequence: CASRGQGPDTEAFF.